Following are 21 T cell receptor beta chains from one sample sequenced in a study of blood T cell repertoires in COVID-19. Sequencing used immunoSEQ multiplex PCR; TCRdb keeps in-frame clones, though not all of them. The table records 150,000 to 200,000 clones, around four fifths of them present only once. The material sequenced was peripheral blood. The receptor set was obtained from a woman aged 70 to 79 who had recovered from COVID-19.

This rearrangement joins TRBV5-6 to TRBJ2-1; 8 bases fit TRBD2. The V gene end was trimmed by 5 bases and the J gene end by 0 bases; junction bases not matched to a gene: 7. This CDR3 has 16 residues. Looked up from germline, CDR1 is SGHDT and CDR2 is YYEEEE. The CDR3 protein is CASRWAGGLSYNEQFF. DNA for the CDR3: TGTGCCAGCAGGTGGGCGGGAGGTCTCTCCTACAATGAGCAGTTCTTC.

The chain carries TRBV7-7 and TRBJ2-3; possible D gene TRBD2, 6 bases. CDR1 SSHAT and CDR2 FNYEAQ come from the germline V gene (reference sequence). This CDR3 is 12 amino acids long. The V end was cut by 5 bases, the J end by 10 bases, with 13 bases between. The CDR3 protein is CASSPGGAAQYF. For the CDR3, the DNA is TGTGCCAGCAGCCCTGGAGGGGCTGCGCAGTATTTT.

J is TRBJ2-1 and V is TRBV15; TRBD1 matches 8 bases. Germline V gene data show CDR1 as LNHNV and CDR2 as YYDKDF (reference sequence). The CDR3 is made up of 16 amino acids. The V and J ends lost 1 base and 7 bases, in that order; junction bases with no gene match: 9. The CDR3 nucleotides read TGTGCCACCAGCAGAGGTGGACAGGGTGGTTGGAATGAGCAGTTCTTC. Translating it yields CATSRGGQGGWNEQFF.

The gene calls are TRBV15 and TRBJ2-1; D remains unclear. The ends were cut back, 4 bases at V and 10 bases at J, with 14 bases in the middle. The germline CDR1 and CDR2 sequences are LNHNV and YYDKDF (reference sequence). The CDR3 runs to 13 residues. CDR3 coding DNA: TGTGCCACCAGCACACCCGCCAAAGAGGAGCAGTTCTTC. It codes for CATSTPAKEEQFF.

The J gene is TRBJ2-7, the V gene TRBV6-5, with D tentatively TRBD1 (6 bases). Trimming took 7 bases from V and 6 from J, leaving 13 bases between them. Germline V gene lookup returns CDR1 MNHEY and CDR2 SVGAGI. The CDR3 has 12 residues. CDR3 nucleotides: TGTGCCAGCACCCAGACAGGAGTCGAGCAGTACTTC. Residues: CASTQTGVEQYF.

This chain joins TRBV7-3 and TRBJ2-3, with TRBD2 matching 12 bases. The J segment lost 2 bases and the V segment lost 5 bases, leaving 5 bases of the junction unmatched. The CDR3 consists of 16 residues. Germline V CDR1 and CDR2: SGHTA, FQGTGA. The CDR3 protein is CASSPGLAGLTDTQYF. As DNA, the CDR3 is TGTGCCAGCAGCCCCGGACTAGCGGGGCTCACAGATACGCAGTATTTT. Complete variable domain (other parts from reference TRBV7-3 and TRBJ2-3): GAGVSQTPSNKVTEKGKYVELRCDPISGHTALYWYRQSLGQGPEFLIYFQGTGAADDSGLPNDRFFAVRPEGSVSTLKIQRTERGDSAVYLCASSPGLAGLTDTQYFGPGTRLTVL.

In its sample, this clone was seen once. The chain combines TRBV6-1 with TRBJ1-2; D remains unclear. This CDR3 is built from 15 residues. Germline loops: CDR1 MNHNS, CDR2 SASEGT. V gave up 1 base and J gave up 5 bases, with 14 bases separating them. The CDR3 region is CASSEGTGGIYGYTF. CDR3 sequence (DNA): TGTGCCAGCAGTGAAGGGACCGGCGGGATTTATGGCTACACCTTC.

This chain uses TRBV4-2 with TRBJ2-3, with 9 bases matching TRBD2. Germline CDR1 is LGHNA and CDR2 is YNFKEQ. V shed 0 bases, J shed 3 bases, and the junction held 7 bases outside the gene matches. The CDR3 length is 17 residues. The chain's CDR3 is CASSQELGGRGTDTQYF. DNA for the CDR3: TGTGCCAGCAGCCAAGAGCTCGGCGGGAGGGGGACAGATACGCAGTATTTT.

This clone showed up just once. The rearrangement joins TRBV5-5 to TRBJ2-5, with D tentatively TRBD2 (5 bases). CDR1 and CDR2 from the germline V gene are SGHKS and YYEKEE (reference sequence). V lost 4 bases and J 2 bases, leaving 15 bases between the germline ends. CDR3 size: 15 residues. The CDR3 nucleotides are TGTGCCAGCAGCCACCCCGGGCGAGGGCAAGAGACCCAGTACTTC. It is translated as CASSHPGRGQETQYF.

The V and J genes are TRBV7-2 and TRBJ1-4, with TRBD1 as a possible D gene (5 bases). Trimming removed 5 bases from V and 7 bases from J, with 17 bases in between. CDR3 length: 15 amino acids. CDR1 SGHTA and CDR2 FQGNSA come from the germline V gene. This CDR3 reads CASSPHSGRGEKLFF. In nucleotides, the CDR3 is TGTGCCAGCAGCCCCCATAGCGGGAGGGGTGAAAAACTGTTTTTT.

J is TRBJ1-2 and V is TRBV5-4; 8 nucleotides match TRBD1. CDR1 and CDR2 from the germline V gene are SGHNT and YYREEE (reference sequence). Unmatched junction bases numbered 7, after V lost 0 bases and J lost 0 bases. The CDR3 covers 17 residues. CDR3 in DNA: TGTGCCAGCAGCTTGGAACAGGGGGTTCTAACTAACTATGGCTACACCTTC. It yields the protein CASSLEQGVLTNYGYTF. Together with reference TRBV5-4 and TRBJ1-2, the CDR3 gives the full variable domain: ETGVTQSPTHLIKTRGQQVTLRCSSQSGHNTVSWYQQALGQGPQFIFQYYREEENGRGNFPPRFSGLQFPNYSSELNVNALELDDSALYLCASSLEQGVLTNYGYTFGSGTRLTVV.

V is TRBV21-1 and J is TRBJ2-7; the table's D call, TRBD1, has no DNA check behind it. TRBV21-1 has pseudogene status. The CDR3 is made up of 16 amino acids. The CDR3 bases are TGTGCCAGCCCCAAAGGCGCGGGACAGTCGGCGAACGAGCAGTACTTC. Protein: CASPKGAGQSANEQYF.

In this sample, this clone turned up a few times. The V and J genes are TRBV2 and TRBJ2-1, with 7 nucleotides matching TRBD1. CDR1 and CDR2 from the germline V gene are SNHLY and FYNNEI. The CDR3 consists of 15 residues. V trimming: 6 bases; J trimming: 0 bases; junction bases outside the gene matches: 5. In DNA form, the CDR3 reads TGTGCCAGCAGCCTACAGGGGAGCTCCTACAATGAGCAGTTCTTC. This codes for CASSLQGSSYNEQFF. Full variable domain (remainder filled in from reference TRBV2 and TRBJ2-1): EPEVTQTPSHQVTQMGQEVILRCVPISNHLYFYWYRQILGQKVEFLVSFYNNEISEKSEIFDDQFSVERPDGSNFTLKIRSTKLEDSAMYFCASSLQGSSYNEQFFGPGTRLTVL.

This clone was seen once. The chain carries TRBV5-1 and TRBJ2-7; 8 bases fit TRBD1. CDR3 length: 15 amino acids. Germline V gene lookup returns CDR1 SGHRS and CDR2 YFSETQ. Unmatched junction bases numbered 6, after V lost 4 bases and J lost 0 bases. The CDR3 sequence is CASSPRGLDSYEQYF. The DNA for the CDR3 is TGCGCCAGCAGCCCCAGGGGGCTTGACTCCTACGAGCAGTACTTC.

The chain recombines TRBV6-5 with TRBJ1-6, with D possibly being TRBD1 (6 bases). Trimming left V 8 bases short and J 10 bases short, with 18 bases between. There are 14 residues in the CDR3. Per the germline V gene, CDR1 is MNHEY and CDR2 is SVGAGI. As DNA, the CDR3 is TGTGCCAGCGAGAGGGGGAGGGCTGGCTCACCCCTCCACTTT. Its translation is CASERGRAGSPLHF.

The rearrangement links TRBV6-6 to TRBJ1-1; D perhaps matches TRBD1 (5 bases). This CDR3 is 13 amino acids long. The germline gives CDR1 MNHNY, CDR2 SVGAGI (reference sequence). Trimming took off 7 bases at V and 4 bases at J, with 13 bases between the two ends. This chain's CDR3 is CASTTWGGTEAFF. CDR3 DNA sequence: TGTGCCAGCACCACGTGGGGGGGCACTGAAGCTTTCTTT.

This clone has just a few counts. The rearrangement uses TRBV27 and TRBJ2-5; D gene uncertain. Germline lookup yields CDR1 MNHEY and CDR2 SMNVEV (reference sequence). V was trimmed by 3 bases and J by 1 base, leaving 9 bases between them. The CDR3 runs 14 residues. The CDR3 loop is CASSLGSPQETQYF. CDR3 coding DNA: TGTGCCAGCAGTTTGGGCAGTCCCCAAGAGACCCAGTACTTC.

J is TRBJ2-3 and V is TRBV11-3, with TRBD2 as a possible D gene (6 bases). The CDR3 contains 15 residues. The V and J ends lost 5 bases and 6 bases respectively, with 18 bases between them. Germline values: CDR1 SGHNT, CDR2 YENEEA. The CDR3 region has the DNA TGTGCCAGCAGCCCCCAAGGGACCAGCGGGGATACGCAGTATTTT. Amino acids: CASSPQGTSGDTQYF.

This clone was detected only a few times. The rearrangement uses TRBV5-4 and TRBJ2-2; possibly TRBD2 for D (7 bases). Germline CDR1 and CDR2: SGHNT and YYREEE (reference sequence). This CDR3 has 15 amino acids. Trimming removed 4 bases at V and 4 bases at J, with 14 bases between. For the CDR3, the DNA is TGTGCCAGCAGCCCCCGGGGGGCTGCCACCGGGGAGCTGTTTTTT. Residues: CASSPRGAATGELFF.

The V and J genes are TRBV11-3 and TRBJ2-1; 10 bases are a match to TRBD2. V shed 5 bases, J shed 7 bases, and the junction held 8 bases outside the gene matches. Germline CDR1 reads SGHNT; CDR2 reads YENEEA. The CDR3 loop spans 15 amino acids. In nucleotides, the CDR3 is TGTGCCAGCAGCACCGGGACTAGCGCCGGGAATGAGCAGTTCTTC. Protein: CASSTGTSAGNEQFF.

The chain is built from TRBV19 and TRBJ2-7; 8 bases fit TRBD2. There are 13 residues in the CDR3. The ends lost 6 bases at V and 5 bases at J; junction bases unmatched: 6. CDR1 LNHDA and CDR2 SQIVND come from the germline V gene (reference sequence). The CDR3 is CASRASGGDEQYF. The CDR3 DNA sequence: TGTGCCAGTAGGGCTTCCGGGGGGGACGAGCAGTACTTC. The entire variable domain, with the rest obtained from reference TRBV19 and TRBJ2-7, is as follows: DGGITQSPKYLFRKEGQNVTLSCEQNLNHDAMYWYRQDPGQGLRLIYYSQIVNDFQKGDIAEGYSVSREKKESFPLTVTSAQKNPTAFYLCASRASGGDEQYFGPGTRLTVT.